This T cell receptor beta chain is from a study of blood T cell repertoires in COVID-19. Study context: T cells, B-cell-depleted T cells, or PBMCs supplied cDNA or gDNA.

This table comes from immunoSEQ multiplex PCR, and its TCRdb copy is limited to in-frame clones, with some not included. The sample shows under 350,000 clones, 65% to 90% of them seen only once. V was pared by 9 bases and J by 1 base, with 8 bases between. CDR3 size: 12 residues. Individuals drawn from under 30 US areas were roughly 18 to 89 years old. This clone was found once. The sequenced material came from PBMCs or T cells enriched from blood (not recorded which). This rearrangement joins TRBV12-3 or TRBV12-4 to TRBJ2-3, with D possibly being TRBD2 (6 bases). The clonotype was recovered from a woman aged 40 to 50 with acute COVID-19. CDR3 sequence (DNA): TGTGCCAGTACGGGGGGCACAGATACGCAGTATTTT. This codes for CASTGGTDTQYF.